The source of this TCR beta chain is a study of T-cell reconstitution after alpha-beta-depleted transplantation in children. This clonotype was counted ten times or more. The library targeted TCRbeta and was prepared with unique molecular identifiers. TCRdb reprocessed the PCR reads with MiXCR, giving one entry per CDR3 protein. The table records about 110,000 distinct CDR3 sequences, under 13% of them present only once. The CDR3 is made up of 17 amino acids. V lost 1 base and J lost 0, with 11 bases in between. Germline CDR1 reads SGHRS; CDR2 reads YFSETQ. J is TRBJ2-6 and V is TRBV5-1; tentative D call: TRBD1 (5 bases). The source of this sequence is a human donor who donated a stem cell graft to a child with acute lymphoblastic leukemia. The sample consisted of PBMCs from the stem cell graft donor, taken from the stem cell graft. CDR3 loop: CASSLRGILSGANVLTF. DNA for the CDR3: TGCGCCAGCAGCTTGAGGGGTATCCTCTCTGGGGCCAACGTCCTGACTTTC.